These 20 T cell receptor beta chains came from one sample sequenced in a study of OX40 agonist ivuxolimab in advanced cancers. Data came from immunoSEQ multiplex PCR; TCRdb stores just in-frame clones and leaves some out. This sample has over 70,000 clones; about nine tenths occur once, and the top ten carry 6.5% to 9%. The sample in question was CD4+ or CD8+ T cells sorted from blood, obtained in a trial of the OX40 agonist ivuxolimab. The receptors originated from an adult with an advanced solid tumor such as melanoma, head and neck, liver or kidney cancer.

This clone was seen a handful of times. This sequence joins TRBV19 and TRBJ2-3, with D unresolved. CDR1 is LNHDA and CDR2 is SQIVND in the germline V gene (reference sequence). This CDR3 has 15 residues. The ends were cut back, 2 bases at V and 2 bases at J, with 11 bases in the middle. The DNA for the CDR3 is TGTGCCAGTAGTATACTGGACGATCTCACAGATACGCAGTATTTT. Amino acid sequence: CASSILDDLTDTQYF. The full variable domain, rest sourced from reference TRBV19 and TRBJ2-3, is DGGITQSPKYLFRKEGQNVTLSCEQNLNHDAMYWYRQDPGQGLRLIYYSQIVNDFQKGDIAEGYSVSREKKESFPLTVTSAQKNPTAFYLCASSILDDLTDTQYFGPGTRLTVL.

The rearrangement uses TRBV7-9 and TRBJ1-1; a weak D match, TRBD1 (5 bases). Trimming stripped 5 bases from V and 7 bases from J, with 11 bases between. The CDR3 totals 12 residues. Germline V gene lookup returns CDR1 SEHNR and CDR2 FQNEAQ (reference sequence). CDR3 in amino acids: CASSRSTGEAFF. DNA of the CDR3: TGTGCCAGCAGCCGATCCACAGGTGAAGCTTTCTTT. Variable domain in full (rest from reference TRBV7-9 and TRBJ1-1): DTGVSQNPRHKITKRGQNVTFRCDPISEHNRLYWYRQTLGQGPEFLTYFQNEAQLEKSRLLSDRFSAERPKGSFSTLEIQRTEQGDSAMYLCASSRSTGEAFFGQGTRLTVV.

The chain uses TRBV9 and TRBJ1-1; D is ambiguous. Germline values: CDR1 SGDLS, CDR2 YYNGEE. The V and J ends lost 0 bases and 8 bases respectively, with 8 bases between them. The CDR3 spans 12 residues. The CDR3 loop is CASSVATEEAFF. The CDR3 DNA follows: TGTGCCAGCAGCGTAGCTACAGAGGAAGCTTTCTTT. Complete variable domain (other parts from reference TRBV9 and TRBJ1-1): DSGVTQTPKHLITATGQRVTLRCSPRSGDLSVYWYQQSLDQGLQFLIQYYNGEERAKGNILERFSAQQFPDLHSELNLSSLELGDSALYFCASSVATEEAFFGQGTRLTVV.

This rearrangement joins TRBV18 to TRBJ2-1; D remains unclear. Germline lookup yields CDR1 KGHSH and CDR2 LQKENI. The CDR3 extends over 15 amino acids. Trimming left V 2 bases short and J 5 bases short, with 13 bases between. This CDR3 is CASSPTDGLHNEQFF. DNA of the CDR3: TGTGCCAGCTCACCAACGGATGGCCTCCACAATGAGCAGTTCTTC.

The V and J genes are TRBV6-6 and TRBJ1-4; D is ambiguous. The ends were cut back, 6 bases at V and 2 bases at J, with 13 bases in the middle. The CDR3 is 15 amino acids. CDR1 MNHNY and CDR2 SVGAGI come from the germline V gene (reference sequence). The CDR3 DNA sequence: TGTGCCAGCAGCTCTCGGGAAACGACTAATGAAAAACTGTTTTTT. Its protein is CASSSRETTNEKLFF.

The rearrangement joins TRBV2 to TRBJ2-2, with 9 bases aligning to TRBD2. The V gene's germline CDR1 is SNHLY and CDR2 FYNNEI. This CDR3 comprises 15 residues. Trimming cost V 6 bases and J 4 bases; bases outside gene matches: 6. CDR3 sequence (DNA): TGTGCCAGCAGGAGCCAGGGACTAGCCACCGGGGAGCTGTTTTTT. It is translated as CASRSQGLATGELFF.

In nucleotides, the CDR3 is TGTGCCAGCAGCTTGGAGCCGAGAGGGTACCACGAGCAGTACTTC. Protein product: CASSLEPRGYHEQYF. V gene TRBV5-6 combines with J gene TRBJ2-5; TRBD2 is a possible D gene (5 bases). Judging by the DNA end, TRBJ2-7 fits better; the J call may be wrong. This CDR3 is built from 15 residues. CDR1 is SGHDT and CDR2 is YYEEEE in the germline V gene.

The rearrangement uses TRBV15 and TRBJ1-1; D call uncertain. V dropped 2 bases and J dropped 7 bases, with 8 bases sitting between them. Germline-derived CDR1 and CDR2 are LNHNV and YYDKDF (reference sequence). CDR3 length: 12 amino acids. The CDR3 region is CATSRNQYEAFF. The CDR3 DNA sequence: TGTGCCACCAGCAGAAATCAGTATGAAGCTTTCTTT.

This chain links TRBV18 with TRBJ2-7, with 11 bases lining up with TRBD1. Germline V gene sequence: CDR1 KGHSH, CDR2 LQKENI. CDR3 length: 15 residues. V dropped 6 bases and J dropped 4; count of bases not matched to a gene: 8. CDR3 residues: CASSLTGTGGYEQYF. CDR3 bases: TGTGCCAGCTCTCTTACTGGGACAGGGGGATACGAGCAGTACTTC.

This clone showed up just a few times. The chain couples TRBV4-2 to TRBJ2-7; D uncertain. Germline-derived CDR1 and CDR2 are LGHNA and YNFKEQ. V was cut by 0 bases and J by 7 bases, with 10 bases left in between. CDR3 size: 13 residues. The CDR3, as DNA: TGTGCCAGCAGCCAAGATCGACTTCTGGAGCAGTACTTC. Its protein is CASSQDRLLEQYF.

The genes are TRBV11-2 and TRBJ1-1; 10 bases are a match to TRBD1. J lost 0 bases, V lost 5 bases, and 12 bases had no gene match. Germline V lookup: CDR1 SGHAT, CDR2 FQNNGV. The length of the CDR3 is 18 residues. This CDR3 reads CASSIYSPGQGMNTEAFF. The CDR3 bases are TGTGCCAGCAGCATCTACTCCCCGGGACAGGGGATGAACACTGAAGCTTTCTTT.

The rearrangement uses TRBV6-6 and TRBJ2-7, with unresolved D. Germline loops: CDR1 MNHNY, CDR2 SVGAGI (reference sequence). The CDR3 is 16 residues long. The germline V and J ends were trimmed by 2 bases and 0 bases, with 14 bases remaining between them. The DNA of the CDR3 is TGTGCCAGCAGTTACCCAATTTCCCCGAGCTCCTACGAGCAGTACTTC. It specifies CASSYPISPSSYEQYF.

The chain employs TRBV19 and TRBJ2-1; 11 bases match TRBD1. CDR3 length equals 15 residues. CDR1 and CDR2 (germline): LNHDA, SQIVND (reference sequence). The junction had 5 bases not matched to a gene; V was cut back by 5 bases and J by 5 bases. CDR3 in amino acids: CASSSRDRGDNEQFF. The CDR3 nucleotides read TGTGCCAGTAGTTCCCGGGACAGGGGGGACAATGAGCAGTTCTTC.

The chain employs TRBV7-9 and TRBJ1-1, with 7 nucleotides matching TRBD1. J lost 0 bases, V lost 4 bases, and 11 bases had no gene match. CDR1 is SEHNR and CDR2 is FQNEAQ in the germline V gene (reference sequence). The CDR3 has 17 amino acids. This CDR3 reads CASSSNLGQVLNTEAFF. The CDR3 nucleotides read TGTGCCAGCAGCTCCAACCTTGGACAGGTTTTGAACACTGAAGCTTTCTTT.

As regards this clone: Other DNA sequences in this sample translate to the same CDR3. The chain links TRBV7-9 to TRBJ2-5; D is unresolved. The CDR3 is made up of 11 amino acids. Germline CDR1 SEHNR, CDR2 FQNEAQ (reference sequence). V lost 6 bases, J lost 2 bases, and 4 bases lay in between. CDR3 sequence reads: CASRPQETQYF. The CDR3 DNA sequence: TGTGCCAGCAGACCGCAAGAGACCCAGTACTTC.

The chain joins TRBV7-9 to TRBJ2-3; 11 bases agree with TRBD2. From germline, CDR1 is SEHNR and CDR2 FQNEAQ (reference sequence). CDR3 length: 18 residues. Unmatched junction bases numbered 16, after V lost 5 bases and J lost 6 bases. DNA for the CDR3: TGTGCCAGCAGCAAACTCTATAGCGGGAGGGCCAGTAGTGATACGCAGTATTTT. Translation gives CASSKLYSGRASSDTQYF.

The chain has TRBV11-3 and TRBJ2-7; D is tentatively TRBD1 or TRBD2 (5 bases each). Germline V gene lookup returns CDR1 SGHNT and CDR2 YENEEA. This CDR3 has 15 residues. Trimming removed 0 bases from V and 0 bases from J, with 9 bases in between. CDR3 sequence: CASSLDVGASYEQYF. In DNA, the CDR3 is TGTGCCAGCAGCTTAGATGTCGGGGCCTCCTACGAGCAGTACTTC.

The chain joins TRBV5-4 to TRBJ2-1; TRBD2 agrees at 11 bases. This CDR3 is built from 14 residues. V gave up 2 bases and J gave up 8 bases; unmatched junction bases: 3. Germline CDR1 and CDR2: SGHNT and YYREEE (reference sequence). The CDR3 DNA is TGTGCCAGCAGCTTAGGACTAGCGGGTGATGAGCAGTTCTTC. It encodes CASSLGLAGDEQFF.

The V and J genes are TRBV13 and TRBJ1-6; 8 bases line up with TRBD1. The length of the CDR3 is 14 residues. In germline, CDR1 is PRHDT, CDR2 FYEKMQ (reference sequence). Germline trimming cut 8 bases from V and 7 bases from J; bases unmatched to any gene: 7. The CDR3 is CASSGTGGNSPLHF. DNA of the CDR3: TGTGCCAGCTCCGGGACAGGTGGGAATTCACCCCTCCACTTT.

This clone has only one observation. The chain joins TRBV27 to TRBJ2-7; a possible D gene is TRBD2 (5 bases). Germline V gene data show CDR1 as MNHEY and CDR2 as SMNVEV (reference sequence). Trimming pared 7 bases from V and 3 bases from J, leaving 19 bases between. The length of the CDR3 is 15 residues. CDR3 residues: CASKGNGGNHYEQYF. CDR3 nucleotide sequence: TGTGCCAGCAAAGGCAACGGAGGTAACCACTACGAGCAGTACTTC.